The clone carrying this TCR beta chain was seen ten or more times. No antigen is known for it. The CDR3 end lies 3 residues beyond the end of the read and is filled in from the germline J gene. Donors gave roughly 4.5 to 9 ml heparinized peripheral whole blood. The data are from a study of T cell clonality in common variable immunodeficiency. This CDR3 is built from 13 residues. Looked up from germline, CDR1 is SGHTA and CDR2 is FQGTGA. Trimming pared 5 bases from V and 8 bases from J, leaving 13 bases between. Study-wide results and caveats: Authors noted CVID clonality's cause needs subpopulation repertoire sequencing.

Some clones are missing from TCRdb's copy, which holds only in-frame ones; the method was immunoSEQ multiplex PCR. The sample was found to contain approximately 44,000 clones, and every one recurs. What was sequenced was peripheral blood mononuclear cells. The gene calls are TRBV7-3 and TRBJ2-1; possibly TRBD1 for D (7 bases). This sequence originates from a person aged 18 to 75 in good health. CDR3 bases read: TGTGCCAGCAGCCGACAGGGAGGAGATGAG. Residues: CASSRQGGDE. The complete CDR3 reads CASSRQGGDEQFF.